The 21 T cell receptor beta chains presented below share a single source sample, sequenced in a study of Graves' ophthalmopathy and Graves' hyperthyroidism. Scientists amplified the TCR beta CDR3 regions from RNA transcripts. RT-PCR in the first round used HTBI primers; a second-round multiplex PCR followed. From the multiplex PCR reads, TCRdb called clonotypes with MiXCR, one entry per CDR3 protein. The data contain some 380,000 distinct CDR3 sequences, approximately 15% of them singletons. Sequencing used peripheral blood. The receptor source for this set is a woman aged 18-29 years with stable Graves' hyperthyroidism.

J is TRBJ1-5 and V is TRBV19, with 11 bases aligning to TRBD1. The CDR3 contains 15 residues. CDR1 LNHDA and CDR2 SQIVND come from the germline V gene (reference sequence). Trimming cost V 5 bases and J 6 bases; bases outside gene matches: 6. CDR3 nucleotides: TGTGCCAGTAGTCCCAGGACAGGGGGCTCTCAGCCCCAGCATTTT. It translates to CASSPRTGGSQPQHF. Filled out from reference TRBV19 and TRBJ1-5, the complete variable domain reads DGGITQSPKYLFRKEGQNVTLSCEQNLNHDAMYWYRQDPGQGLRLIYYSQIVNDFQKGDIAEGYSVSREKKESFPLTVTSAQKNPTAFYLCASSPRTGGSQPQHFGDGTRLSIL.

The chain uses TRBV12-3 or TRBV12-4 and TRBJ1-2; D not resolved. Deletions cut 5 bases from V and 0 bases from J, with 10 bases between. There are 14 residues in the CDR3. CDR3 sequence: CASSEDYPNYGYTF. CDR3 sequence (DNA): TGTGCCAGCAGTGAGGACTACCCTAACTATGGCTACACCTTC.

This clonotype was seen ten or more times. A read error may account for a junction end that differs from germline. This chain uses TRBV24-1 with TRBJ1-2; D is unresolved. CDR3 length equals 12 residues. The germline V gene has CDR1 KGHDR and CDR2 SFDVKD. CDR3 DNA: TGTGCCTCCAGTAAGGACCTTCAGGGCTACACCTTC. Protein sequence: CASSKDLQGYTF.

Many counts were recorded for this clonotype. This chain joins TRBV5-1 and TRBJ1-2; 10 nucleotides match TRBD1. The ends lost 3 bases at V and 5 bases at J; junction bases unmatched: 10. The germline V gene has CDR1 SGHRS and CDR2 YFSETQ. This CDR3 region has 16 residues. The CDR3 bases are TGCGCCAGCAGCTCGCGCGGGACAGGGGACCTTTATGGCTACACCTTC. Protein product: CASSSRGTGDLYGYTF.

In this sample, this clonotype turned up once. This rearrangement joins TRBV6-2 or TRBV6-3 to TRBJ2-7, with a tentative D call TRBD1 (6 bases). Germline V gene sequence: CDR1 MNHEY, CDR2 SVGEGT. This CDR3 contains 15 residues. Trimming removed 5 bases from V and 0 bases from J, with 14 bases in between. Written as DNA, the CDR3 is TGTGCCAGCAGTCCCGAGGGGGTGAGCTCCTACGAGCAGTACTTC. This encodes CASSPEGVSSYEQYF.

This clonotype was found many times. V is TRBV2 and J is TRBJ1-1, with D maybe TRBD1 (6 bases). The V gene's germline CDR1 is SNHLY and CDR2 FYNNEI. This CDR3 has 13 residues. Deletions cut 8 bases from V and 4 bases from J, with 14 bases between. The CDR3 DNA follows: TGTGCCAGCCACTACAGGGTAGGCACTGAAGCTTTCTTT. This sequence encodes CASHYRVGTEAFF. Combining the CDR3 with reference TRBV2 and TRBJ1-1 gives the whole variable domain EPEVTQTPSHQVTQMGQEVILRCVPISNHLYFYWYRQILGQKVEFLVSFYNNEISEKSEIFDDQFSVERPDGSNFTLKIRSTKLEDSAMYFCASHYRVGTEAFFGQGTRLTVV.

This clonotype was counted at least ten times. In DNA form, the CDR3 reads TGCGCCAGCAGCTCTCTAGCGGACCAAGAGACCCAGTACTTC. It is translated as CASSSLADQETQYF. This chain links TRBV5-1 with TRBJ2-5, with 7 bases matching TRBD2. Germline CDR1 is SGHRS and CDR2 is YFSETQ. The CDR3 runs 14 residues. V gave up 3 bases and J gave up 0 bases; unmatched junction bases: 2. Full variable domain (remainder filled in from reference TRBV5-1 and TRBJ2-5): KAGVTQTPRYLIKTRGQQVTLSCSPISGHRSVSWYQQTPGQGLQFLFEYFSETQRNKGNFPGRFSGRQFSNSRSEMNVSTLELGDSALYLCASSSLADQETQYFGPGTRLLVL.

This clonotype was seen at least ten times. J is TRBJ2-7 and V is TRBV4-1; D gene uncertain. Germline CDR1 and CDR2: MGHRA and YSYEKL. This CDR3 contains 14 residues. V gave up 0 bases and J gave up 3 bases, with 9 bases separating them. Here the CDR3 DNA reads TGCGCCAGCAGCCAAGAAGAGAGACACTACGAGCAGTACTTC. This sequence encodes CASSQEERHYEQYF.

This clonotype was found many times. CDR3 nucleotide sequence: TGCAGCGCCAAGACAGGGACTGGAAACACCATATATTTT. This encodes CSAKTGTGNTIYF. The chain employs TRBV29-1 and TRBJ1-3, with TRBD1 matching 7 bases. This CDR3 comprises 13 residues. The junction had 5 bases not matched to a gene; V was cut back by 7 bases and J by 2 bases. The V gene's germline CDR1 is SQVTM and CDR2 ANQGSEA.

This clonotype was found many times. V gene TRBV12-3 or TRBV12-4 combines with J gene TRBJ2-7; D perhaps matches TRBD2 (5 bases). The CDR3 length is 16 residues. Deletions cut 5 bases from V and 6 bases from J, with 23 bases between. The DNA for the CDR3 is TGTGCCAGCAGTCCTCGGGGATCATCGCCGTTGGGCGAGCAGTACTTC. Its protein product is CASSPRGSSPLGEQYF.

CDR3 region: CASSQAKVAYEQYF. The CDR3 DNA is TGTGCCAGCAGCCAAGCGAAGGTCGCCTACGAGCAGTACTTC. The chain uses TRBV6-1 and TRBJ2-7; no reliable D call. Trimming removed 6 bases from V and 2 bases from J, with 14 bases in between. Germline V gives CDR1 MNHNS, CDR2 SASEGT. The CDR3 sequence is 14 residues long.

In this sample, this clonotype turned up once. The J gene is TRBJ1-1, the V gene TRBV6-2 or TRBV6-3; 9 bases match TRBD1. The CDR3 is 19 amino acids. Unmatched junction bases numbered 18, after V lost 7 bases and J lost 0 bases. In germline, CDR1 is MNHEY, CDR2 SVGEGT. The CDR3 sequence: CASNPRTGGRGRVNTEAFF. CDR3 bases: TGTGCCAGCAACCCTCGTACAGGGGGCAGGGGAAGAGTGAACACTGAAGCTTTCTTT.

This clonotype was seen repeatedly, ten times or more. The rearrangement links TRBV12-3 or TRBV12-4 to TRBJ2-7; D is unresolved. Trimming shortened V by 1 base and J by 6 bases, and 19 bases separated the two germline ends. This CDR3 is 16 amino acids long. This CDR3 reads CASSLGSAPIFIEQYF. The CDR3 DNA follows: TGTGCCAGCAGTTTAGGGTCAGCCCCTATCTTCATCGAGCAGTACTTC.

This chain links TRBV19 with TRBJ2-2; 7 nucleotides match TRBD2. The V gene's germline CDR1 is LNHDA and CDR2 SQIVND (reference sequence). CDR3 size: 14 residues. J was trimmed by 7 bases and V by 7 bases; bases with no gene match: 9. CDR3 DNA sequence: TGTGCCAGTATAGGAAGGGAGGGGATCGGGGAGCTGTTTTTT. Its translation: CASIGREGIGELFF.

The chain carries TRBV24-1 and TRBJ2-2; 13 nucleotides match TRBD2. Trimming took 8 bases from V and 4 from J; bases not matched to a gene: 9. Germline CDR1 KGHDR, CDR2 SFDVKD. CDR3 size: 17 residues. The DNA for the CDR3 is TGTGCCACCATGCCTAGGCGGACTAGCGGGGGCACCGGGGAGCTGTTTTTT. As protein: CATMPRRTSGGTGELFF.

This clonotype was seen a few times. The J gene is TRBJ2-5, the V gene TRBV5-1; TRBD2 aligns across 7 bases. From germline, CDR1 is SGHRS and CDR2 YFSETQ. The V gene end was trimmed by 0 bases and the J gene end by 5 bases; junction bases not matched to a gene: 4. The CDR3 extends over 14 amino acids. The CDR3 nucleotides read TGCGCCAGCAGCTTGGGACTAGCCTCCGAGACCCAGTACTTC. This codes for CASSLGLASETQYF.

This clonotype showed up just once. J is TRBJ1-5 and V is TRBV6-1; 7 nucleotides line up with TRBD1. The ends lost 5 bases at V and 5 bases at J; junction bases unmatched: 9. Germline loops: CDR1 MNHNS, CDR2 SASEGT. This CDR3 comprises 15 residues. The CDR3 DNA sequence: TGTGCCAGCAGTACGCCGGGACAGTGGGATCAGCCCCAGCATTTT. Amino acid sequence: CASSTPGQWDQPQHF.

V and J are TRBV9 and TRBJ1-2; TRBD1 aligns across 8 bases. The CDR3 covers 15 residues. Germline lookup yields CDR1 SGDLS and CDR2 YYNGEE. V gave up 4 bases and J gave up 4 bases; unmatched junction bases: 9. The CDR3: CASSTRTGPVYGYTF. The CDR3 bases are TGTGCCAGCAGCACCCGGACAGGGCCCGTCTATGGCTACACCTTC.

This clonotype was counted many times. The chain combines TRBV6-5 with TRBJ2-7; a possible D gene is TRBD2 (6 bases). The CDR3 extends over 11 amino acids. CDR1 and CDR2 (germline): MNHEY, SVGAGI. As DNA, the CDR3 is TGTGCTACGGGGGTTTACAACGAGCAGTACTTC. Amino acids: CATGVYNEQYF.

This clonotype was detected a few times. V is TRBV20-1 and J is TRBJ1-1, with TRBD1 matching over 7 bases. J lost 1 base, V lost 4 bases, and 3 bases had no gene match. The length of the CDR3 is 13 residues. Germline V lookup: CDR1 DFQATT, CDR2 SNEGSKA (reference sequence). CDR3 residues: CSATRDRNTEAFF. DNA of the CDR3: TGCAGTGCTACAAGGGACAGGAACACTGAAGCTTTCTTT.

The chain has TRBV11-2 and TRBJ2-5; 14 bases are a match to TRBD2. The CDR3 is made up of 19 amino acids. Losses at the gene ends were 5 bases for V and 2 bases for J; bases not matched to a gene: 13. From germline, CDR1 is SGHAT and CDR2 FQNNGV. In nucleotides, the CDR3 is TGTGCCAGCAGCCGAGGAAAAGGACTAGCGGGGGGATCTCAAGAGACCCAGTACTTC. Amino acid sequence: CASSRGKGLAGGSQETQYF.